The 31 T cell receptor beta chains reported below all come from one sample, sequenced in a study of T cells in localized non-small cell lung cancer. Sequencing was performed with immunoSEQ multiplex PCR; in TCRdb, only in-frame clones are kept and a portion is missing. The table lists 48,000 or so clones, approximately 77% of them singletons, with roughly a sixth in the top ten. The sample consisted of peripheral blood, taken before any cancer treatment. The receptors were gathered from a man aged 40 to 75 with stage I squamous cell lung carcinoma.

The V and J genes are TRBV5-3 and TRBJ2-5; D is ambiguous. The DNA matches TRBJ2-7 better at its end, which makes the J call doubtful. TRBV5-3 is placed among ORFs of uncertain function. The CDR3 runs to 14 residues. The CDR3 nucleotides are TGTGCCAGAAGCGCCCCTCCCTGCGACTACGAGCAGTACTTC. Protein product: CARSAPPCDYEQYF.

This sequence joins TRBV15 and TRBJ1-5; 10 bases map to TRBD1. The J segment lost 4 bases and the V segment lost 5 bases, leaving 5 bases of the junction unmatched. The CDR3 runs to 15 residues. Germline V CDR1 and CDR2: LNHNV, YYDKDF (reference sequence). The CDR3 DNA sequence: TGTGCCACCAGCCTGCGACAGGGGGCGAATCAGCCCCAGCATTTT. This gives the protein CATSLRQGANQPQHF.

The chain joins TRBV5-6 to TRBJ2-5; possible D gene TRBD1, 6 bases. Between the trimmed V and J ends, which lost 4 bases and 3 bases, there was a span of 16 bases. CDR1 SGHDT and CDR2 YYEEEE come from the germline V gene. The CDR3 has 15 residues. The CDR3 region has the DNA TGTGCCAGCAGCCCTATAGACAGGTTGGAAGAGACCCAGTACTTC. Amino acid sequence: CASSPIDRLEETQYF.

The gene calls are TRBV6-1 and TRBJ2-3; TRBD2 agrees at 11 bases. This CDR3 has 15 amino acids. Germline lookup yields CDR1 MNHNS and CDR2 SASEGT. Trimming took 7 bases from V and 3 from J; bases not matched to a gene: 6. In DNA form, the CDR3 reads TGTGCCAGCATCGAGACTAGCGGGGTTACAGATACGCAGTATTTT. The encoded protein is CASIETSGVTDTQYF.

This chain connects TRBV23-1 to TRBJ1-1, with D tentatively TRBD1 (5 bases). TRBV23-1 is reported as an ORF; its role is uncertain. This CDR3 is built from 15 residues. V was trimmed by 3 bases and J by 0 bases, leaving 11 bases between them. The CDR3: CASSHPGTVNTEAFF. The DNA for the CDR3 is TGCGCCAGCAGTCACCCCGGGACGGTGAACACTGAAGCTTTCTTT.

The rearrangement uses TRBV5-1 and TRBJ1-1; D possibly corresponds to TRBD1 (5 bases). Trimming left V 0 bases short and J 5 bases short, with 20 bases between. The CDR3 has 17 residues. The germline V gene has CDR1 SGHRS and CDR2 YFSETQ. This CDR3 is CASSLALNPRVWTEAFF. For the CDR3, the DNA is TGCGCCAGCAGCTTGGCCTTGAATCCCAGGGTATGGACTGAAGCTTTCTTT.

This clone occurred a few times. The chain combines TRBV27 with TRBJ2-7; D uncertain. The CDR3 has 13 amino acids. CDR1 is MNHEY, CDR2 SMNVEV, per germline (reference sequence). V lost 6 bases and J 6 bases, leaving 15 bases between the germline ends. CDR3: CASSMILVGEQYF. CDR3 nucleotide sequence: TGTGCCAGCAGCATGATACTCGTGGGCGAGCAGTACTTC.

This sequence joins TRBV7-3 and TRBJ1-2; D uncertain. Germline loops: CDR1 SGHTA, CDR2 FQGTGA. The CDR3 runs 13 residues. V was shortened by 4 bases and J by 6 bases, with 12 bases between the two germline ends. CDR3 region: CASSSGILDGYTF. CDR3 DNA sequence: TGTGCCAGCAGCTCCGGGATCTTGGATGGCTACACCTTC. Using reference TRBV7-3 and TRBJ1-2 for the parts outside the CDR3, the full variable domain is GAGVSQTPSNKVTEKGKYVELRCDPISGHTALYWYRQSLGQGPEFLIYFQGTGAADDSGLPNDRFFAVRPEGSVSTLKIQRTERGDSAVYLCASSSGILDGYTFGSGTRLTVV.

The chain uses TRBV19 and TRBJ1-5; D remains ambiguous. Deletions cut 7 bases from V and 2 bases from J, with 9 bases between. Germline values: CDR1 LNHDA, CDR2 SQIVND (reference sequence). The CDR3 contains 13 residues. CDR3 nucleotide sequence: TGTGCCAGTAAATGGGCAGGCAATCAGCCCCAGCATTTT. Translation: CASKWAGNQPQHF.

CDR3 nucleotides: TGTGCCAGTAGTATCAGGGACTCTGAGTTCTTC. This codes for CASSIRDSEFF. This chain uses TRBV19 with TRBJ2-1, with D perhaps TRBD2 (6 bases). Trimming removed 3 bases from V and 14 bases from J, with 11 bases in between. CDR1 and CDR2 from the germline V gene are LNHDA and SQIVND (reference sequence). CDR3 length: 11 residues.

The chain carries TRBV5-1 and TRBJ2-6, with TRBD1 identical over 9 bases. J lost 2 bases, V lost 1 base, and 4 bases had no gene match. Germline assignment: CDR1 SGHRS and CDR2 YFSETQ. This CDR3 has 17 residues. The CDR3 DNA follows: TGCGCCAGCAGCTTGAACAGGGGGCCTGCTGGGGCCAACGTCCTGACTTTC. Protein: CASSLNRGPAGANVLTF.

The chain couples TRBV27 to TRBJ1-6, with TRBD1 identical over 10 bases. J gave up 10 bases and V 4 bases, and 22 bases lay outside the gene matches. The CDR3 consists of 20 residues. Per the germline V gene, CDR1 is MNHEY and CDR2 is SMNVEV (reference sequence). The CDR3 loop reads CASSSYGTGEERSYGSPLHF. The CDR3 region has the DNA TGTGCCAGCAGTTCATACGGGACAGGGGAAGAAAGGAGTTACGGGTCACCCCTCCACTTT.

The chain has TRBV9 and TRBJ2-1; possibly TRBD2 for D (7 bases). The CDR3 contains 15 residues. Germline loops: CDR1 SGDLS, CDR2 YYNGEE. The V end lost 7 bases, the J end lost 3 bases, and 17 bases lay between the germline ends. The CDR3, as DNA: TGTGCCAGCGCTCAAGAGGGGGGGCGCTACAATGAGCAGTTCTTC. This gives the protein CASAQEGGRYNEQFF.

This clone has only a few counts. This rearrangement joins TRBV7-6 to TRBJ2-5; no firm D call. The CDR3 is made up of 14 amino acids. From germline, CDR1 is SGHVS and CDR2 FNYEAQ. The germline V and J ends were trimmed by 4 bases and 3 bases, with 12 bases remaining between them. The CDR3 nucleotides read TGTGCCAGCAGCTCAGACCCTGCGGAAGAGACCCAGTACTTC. This gives the protein CASSSDPAEETQYF. The full variable domain, its missing parts supplied by reference TRBV7-6 and TRBJ2-5, is GAGVSQSPRYKVTKRGQDVALRCDPISGHVSLYWYRQALGQGPEFLTYFNYEAQQDKSGLPNDRFSAERPEGSISTLTIQRTEQRDSAMYRCASSSDPAEETQYFGPGTRLLVL.

The chain links TRBV28 to TRBJ2-2; D is unclear. CDR1 and CDR2 (germline): MDHEN, SYDVKM. Trimming pared 3 bases from V and 1 base from J, leaving 3 bases between. CDR3 length equals 13 residues. CDR3 bases: TGTGCCAGCAGTTTGGGGAACACCGGGGAGCTGTTTTTT. As protein: CASSLGNTGELFF.

The J gene is TRBJ1-2, the V gene TRBV27; D remains ambiguous. V shed 10 bases and J shed 4 bases, with 16 bases lying between them. The CDR3 spans 13 residues. CDR1 and CDR2 (germline): MNHEY, SMNVEV (reference sequence). CDR3 sequence (DNA): TGTGCCACCTCACCAGGCTTAAGCTATGGCTACACCTTC. As protein: CATSPGLSYGYTF.

Notes on this clone: This may come from a read error, since a much larger clone is one base off. This chain connects TRBV14 to TRBJ2-3; D unresolved. CDR3 length: 12 residues. Looked up from germline, CDR1 is SGHDN and CDR2 is FVKESK. V lost 2 bases and J 6 bases, leaving 6 bases between the germline ends. The CDR3 region has the DNA TGTGCCAGCAGCCAATCTTCCGATACGCAGTATTTT. Protein product: CASSQSSDTQYF. Combining the CDR3 with reference TRBV14 and TRBJ2-3 gives the whole variable domain EAGVTQFPSHSVIEKGQTVTLRCDPISGHDNLYWYRRVMGKEIKFLLHFVKESKQDESGMPNNRFLAERTGGTYSTLKVQPAELEDSGVYFCASSQSSDTQYFGPGTRLTVL.

The chain combines TRBV19 with TRBJ1-1; D is perhaps TRBD1 (6 bases). This CDR3 contains 15 residues. From germline, CDR1 is LNHDA and CDR2 SQIVND (reference sequence). Trimming left V 5 bases short and J 12 bases short, with 25 bases between. The CDR3: CASSPLTGLTRGTFF. The CDR3 bases are TGTGCCAGTAGTCCCCTAACAGGGTTGACGCGGGGGACTTTCTTT.

The gene calls are TRBV6-6 and TRBJ2-7, with D uncertain. Looked up from germline, CDR1 is MNHNY and CDR2 is SVGAGI (reference sequence). Between the trimmed V and J ends, which lost 8 bases and 1 base, there was a span of 12 bases. The CDR3 extends over 13 amino acids. The CDR3 loop reads CASWSGLSYEQYF. The CDR3 region has the DNA TGTGCCAGCTGGTCAGGTTTGTCCTACGAGCAGTACTTC.

Written as DNA, the CDR3 is TGTGCCAGCAGTTTATCTAAGGGATCGACAGGGAGCTCCTATAATTCACCCCTCCACTTT. This encodes CASSLSKGSTGSSYNSPLHF. The chain employs TRBV27 and TRBJ1-6; TRBD1 agrees at 7 bases. After removal of 0 bases from V and 0 bases from J, the junction contained 11 bases not matched to a gene. The V gene's germline CDR1 is MNHEY and CDR2 SMNVEV (reference sequence). This CDR3 has 20 amino acids.

CDR3 bases: TGTGCCTGGAGGAAGGGGCACCCGGCAGATACGCAGTATTTT. Encoded protein: CAWRKGHPADTQYF. This chain uses TRBV30 with TRBJ2-3; tentative D call: TRBD1 (5 bases). V lost 3 bases, J lost 4 bases, and 14 bases lay in between. This CDR3 is built from 14 residues. The germline V gene has CDR1 GTSNPN and CDR2 SVGIG (reference sequence).

This clone was detected only once. This sequence joins TRBV5-1 and TRBJ2-3, with 16 bases aligning to TRBD2. The V and J ends lost 4 bases and 5 bases, in that order; junction bases with no gene match: 10. This CDR3 region has 18 residues. The V gene's germline CDR1 is SGHRS and CDR2 YFSETQ. The CDR3 bases are TGCGCCAGCAGCGCGGTCCCGGGACTAGCGGGGGGGAAAGATACGCAGTATTTT. Encoded protein: CASSAVPGLAGGKDTQYF.

The rearrangement links TRBV9 to TRBJ1-2; D ambiguous. Germline loops: CDR1 SGDLS, CDR2 YYNGEE. The V end was cut by 0 bases, the J end by 8 bases, with 20 bases between. The CDR3 sequence is 16 residues long. CDR3 residues: CASSVGGSATTGGYTF. The DNA for the CDR3 is TGTGCCAGCAGCGTAGGAGGGTCGGCTACCACCGGCGGCTACACCTTC.

This sequence joins TRBV28 and TRBJ2-3; 14 bases align to TRBD2. After removal of 6 bases from V and 6 bases from J, the junction contained 5 bases not matched to a gene. Germline CDR1 is MDHEN and CDR2 is SYDVKM. There are 15 residues in the CDR3. The CDR3, as DNA: TGTGCCAGCAGGGAGGGACTAGCGGGGGCGGATACGCAGTATTTT. Amino acid sequence: CASREGLAGADTQYF.

The chain links TRBV11-2 to TRBJ1-6; the match to TRBD1 covers 10 bases. The CDR3 is made up of 18 amino acids. The V gene's germline CDR1 is SGHAT and CDR2 FQNNGV. The V segment lost 5 bases and the J segment 1 base; nucleotides outside the gene matches: 8. CDR3 sequence reads: CASSTGQGLRSYNSPLHF. The CDR3 DNA reads as TGTGCCAGCAGCACGGGACAGGGGCTGCGGTCCTATAATTCACCCCTCCACTTT.

This clone turned up a few times. V and J are TRBV6-5 and TRBJ1-2, with D possibly being TRBD1 (6 bases). CDR1 and CDR2 (germline): MNHEY, SVGAGI. The V end was cut by 6 bases, the J end by 2 bases, with 7 bases between. The CDR3 covers 12 residues. CDR3 nucleotides: TGTGCCAGCAGAACAGGGAACTATGGCTACACCTTC. Translating it yields CASRTGNYGYTF.

The chain uses TRBV14 and TRBJ2-3, with D hard to call. V was trimmed by 1 base and J by 2 bases, leaving 7 bases between them. Germline CDR1 and CDR2: SGHDN and FVKESK. This CDR3 contains 14 residues. CDR3 residues: CASSQGLSTDTQYF. DNA of the CDR3: TGTGCCAGCAGCCAAGGGCTATCCACAGATACGCAGTATTTT.

This clone was counted once. The gene calls are TRBV5-4 and TRBJ1-2; D perhaps matches TRBD1 (6 bases). Trimming took off 0 bases at V and 7 bases at J, with 10 bases between the two ends. This CDR3 has 13 residues. Germline V gives CDR1 SGHNT, CDR2 YYREEE (reference sequence). This CDR3 is CASSLVGAGGYTF. DNA for the CDR3: TGTGCCAGCAGCTTGGTGGGGGCGGGTGGCTACACCTTC.

This rearrangement joins TRBV19 to TRBJ2-6; TRBD1 matches 8 bases. The trim removed 3 bases at V and 0 bases at J, leaving 4 bases unmatched. The germline CDR1 and CDR2 sequences are LNHDA and SQIVND (reference sequence). The CDR3 contains 17 residues. This CDR3 is CASSIGDRISGANVLTF. The DNA of the CDR3 is TGTGCCAGTAGTATTGGGGACAGGATCTCTGGGGCCAACGTCCTGACTTTC.

A word on this clone: A read error may account for a junction end that differs from germline. The sample contains more than one DNA sequence encoding this CDR3. This sequence joins TRBV9 and TRBJ1-1; no clear D. The CDR3 covers 13 residues. Germline values: CDR1 SGDLS, CDR2 YYNGEE. CDR3: CASSVAVNTEAFF. Here the CDR3 DNA reads TGTGCTAGCAGCGTAGCGGTTAACACTGAAGCTTTCTTT.

The V and J genes are TRBV28 and TRBJ2-5; D call uncertain. CDR1 and CDR2 (germline): MDHEN, SYDVKM. CDR3 size: 14 residues. Trimming removed 2 bases from V and 7 bases from J, with 14 bases in between. Here the CDR3 reads CASSLHLTPGTQYF. CDR3 sequence (DNA): TGTGCCAGCAGTTTACATCTCACCCCAGGGACCCAGTACTTC.